This T cell receptor (beta chain) was sequenced for a study of blood T cell repertoires in COVID-19. Study details: There were acute and convalescent COVID-19 samples, and they came from the United States, Italy and Spain. T cells, B-cell-depleted T cells, or PBMCs provided the cDNA or gDNA that served as material.

In the original workflow: Counts of nucleated cells, estimated from reference gene primer amplification, were obtained. TCRdb's copy holds only in-frame clones and misses some; the assay was immunoSEQ multiplex PCR. From that table come the V and J calls and clone size; the DNA was used to work out D and trimming. Among more than 25,000 clones listed, roughly 90% were seen once. This CDR3 has 15 amino acids. Germline CDR1 MGHDK, CDR2 SYGVNS. The V and J ends lost 2 bases and 6 bases, in that order; junction bases with no gene match: 5. Input material: peripheral blood. This rearrangement joins TRBV25-1 to TRBJ2-3; 10 bases map to TRBD2. The TCR was taken from a human donor in a cohort sampled during active COVID-19. The CDR3 region has the DNA TGTGCCAGCAGTGAACAGCGGGGGGGCCCTGATACGCAGTATTTT. This sequence encodes CASSEQRGGPDTQYF. The full variable domain, in which reference TRBV25-1 and TRBJ2-3 provide the parts outside the CDR3, is EADIYQTPRYLVIGTGKKITLECSQTMGHDKMYWYQQDPGMELHLIHYSYGVNSTEKGDLSSESTVSRIRTEHFPLTLESARPSHTSQYLCASSEQRGGPDTQYFGPGTRLTVL.